These T cell receptor beta chains were read from a single sample in a study of cytomegalovirus exposure and HLA in healthy donors. The repertoire was sequenced with immunoSEQ multiplex PCR; TCRdb's copy has only in-frame clones and lacks some. Of approximately 110,000 clones in the sample, approximately 15% are singletons; the top ten hold 1.5% to 2%. Sequenced sample: PBMCs. The receptors were sampled from a young woman in good health and CMV-seronegative. The CDR3 runs from the conserved cysteine through the conserved F or W. D genes are given only for firm matches. Clone size is stated in some rows and not others, as once, few, many or a class when expanded.

j_call	v_call	d_call	clone_size	cdr3_aa	cdr3_nt
TRBJ2-1	TRBV5-1	.	.	CASSQDINNEQFF	TGCGCCAGCAGCCAGGACATAAACAATGAGCAGTTCTTC
TRBJ2-7	TRBV7-9	.	.	CASSPRVGAGLSYEQYF	TGTGCCAGCAGCCCGCGTGTAGGAGCGGGCCTATCCTACGAGCAGTACTTC
TRBJ2-7	TRBV6-5	.	few	CASSYGQGAYEQYF	TGTGCCAGCAGTTACGGGCAGGGCGCCTACGAGCAGTACTTC
TRBJ1-5	TRBV6-1	.	.	CASSEPAHPYSNQPQHF	TGTGCCAGCAGTGAACCAGCGCATCCTTATAGCAATCAGCCCCAGCATTTT
TRBJ1-1	TRBV5-1	TRBD1	few	CASSLGGTGAEAFF	TGCGCCAGCAGCCTTGGTGGGACAGGGGCTGAAGCTTTCTTT
TRBJ2-2	TRBV5-1	TRBD1	few	CASSYRGTTPRTANTGELFF	TGCGCCAGCAGCTACAGGGGCACCACCCCTAGGACCGCGAACACCGGGGAGCTGTTTTTT
TRBJ2-1	TRBV19	TRBD2	few	CASSIVGTSVHNEQFF	TGTGCCAGTAGTATAGTTGGGACTAGCGTCCACAATGAGCAGTTCTTC
TRBJ2-7	TRBV30	TRBD1	few	CAWSSGTGGEQYF	TGTGCCTGGAGTTCCGGGACAGGGGGCGAGCAGTACTTC
TRBJ2-2	TRBV19	.	.	CASSGVAQTGQTANTGELFF	TGTGCCAGTAGTGGAGTAGCCCAGACTGGCCAAACTGCGAACACCGGGGAGCTGTTTTTT
TRBJ1-1	TRBV7-9	.	few	CASSLENEGTAFF	TGTGCCAGCAGCTTAGAGAATGAGGGTACAGCTTTCTTT
TRBJ1-1	TRBV2	.	few	CASADSNTEAFF	TGTGCCAGCGCTGACAGCAACACTGAAGCTTTCTTT
TRBJ2-1	TRBV9	TRBD2	few	CASSLLLAGGYNEQFF	TGTGCCAGCAGCCTTTTACTAGCGGGAGGGTACAATGAGCAGTTCTTC
TRBJ1-1	TRBV11-3	.	few	CASSTNRNTEAFF	TGTGCCAGCAGCACAAACAGGAACACTGAAGCTTTCTTT
TRBJ2-1	TRBV10-2	TRBD2	few	CASRGLATYQNEQFF	TGCGCCAGCAGGGGACTAGCTACATATCAGAATGAGCAGTTCTTC
TRBJ2-2	TRBV7-2	TRBD2	few	CASSFGALAGETGELFF	TGTGCCAGCAGCTTTGGGGCACTAGCGGGGGAGACCGGGGAGCTGTTTTTT
TRBJ2-7	TRBV29-1	.	few	CSVVSGQGREQYF	.
TRBJ2-3	TRBV28	TRBD1	few	CASSSRTGVADTQYF	TGTGCCAGCAGCTCTAGGACAGGGGTCGCAGATACGCAGTATTTT
TRBJ1-5	TRBV9	TRBD1	.	CASSSGRDRGSGQPQHF	TGTGCCAGCTCCTCCGGTAGGGACAGGGGCTCGGGGCAGCCCCAGCATTTT
TRBJ1-1	TRBV5-6	.	few	CASTQGLGNTEAFF	TGTGCCAGCACCCAGGGTTTGGGGAACACTGAAGCTTTCTTT
TRBJ2-1	TRBV9	.	.	CASSVEVHYNEQFF	TGTGCCAGCAGCGTGGAGGTTCACTACAATGAGCAGTTCTTC
TRBJ2-7	TRBV7-9	TRBD2	.	CASSLMTSGGSYEQYF	TGTGCCAGCAGCCTAATGACTAGCGGGGGTTCCTACGAGCAGTACTTC
TRBJ2-1	TRBV5-1	TRBD2	.	CASSLVAGGRDEQFF	TGCGCCAGCAGCTTGGTAGCGGGAGGTAGGGATGAGCAGTTCTTC
TRBJ1-4	TRBV11-2	TRBD1	.	CASSLDRGVEKLFF	TGTGCCAGCAGCCTGGACAGGGGGGTTGAAAAACTGTTTTTT
TRBJ1-1	TRBV19	TRBD1	.	CASSIRPGTGLYTEAFF	TGTGCCAGTAGTATCAGACCCGGGACAGGGTTGTACACTGAAGCTTTCTTT
TRBJ1-1	TRBV7-2	TRBD1	few	CASSTGTGGMAFF	TGTGCCAGCAGCACCGGGACAGGGGGTATGGCTTTCTTT
TRBJ1-6	TRBV2	.	few	CASEVGINSPLHF	TGTGCCAGCGAGGTCGGTATTAATTCACCCCTCCACTTT
TRBJ1-1	TRBV5-1	TRBD1	few	CASSEDRVGTEAFF	TGCGCCAGCAGCGAGGACAGGGTCGGCACTGAAGCTTTCTTT
TRBJ1-5	TRBV28	.	few	CASSFQGRAQPQHF	TGTGCCAGCAGTTTCCAGGGGAGGGCTCAGCCCCAGCATTTT
TRBJ2-7	TRBV5-4	.	few	CASSSRGGESYEQYF	TGTGCCAGCAGCTCCCGGGGAGGAGAATCCTACGAGCAGTACTTC
TRBJ2-7	TRBV28	TRBD1	.	CASHRPVGAGGHEQYF	TGTGCCAGCCACCGGCCGGTGGGGGCAGGGGGCCACGAGCAGTACTTC
TRBJ1-1	TRBV7-4	TRBD1	few	CASSLPRQGENTEAFF	TGTGCCAGCAGCTTACCTCGACAGGGGGAGAACACTGAAGCTTTCTTT
TRBJ2-1	TRBV20-1	.	.	CSAVTAEGQFF	TGCAGTGCTGTTACCGCCGAGGGGCAGTTCTTC
TRBJ2-1	TRBV5-1	.	.	CASSLGWPTRSDEQFF	TGCGCCAGCAGCTTGGGCTGGCCGACTAGGTCGGATGAGCAGTTCTTC
TRBJ1-2	TRBV27	TRBD1	.	CAARGQGFLDGYTF	TGTGCCGCCAGGGGACAGGGGTTCCTAGATGGCTACACCTTC
TRBJ1-1	TRBV7-9	TRBD1	few	CASSLSDRSLLSEAFF	TGTGCCAGCAGCCTCTCGGACAGGTCGTTGCTCTCTGAAGCTTTCTTT
TRBJ1-2	TRBV19	TRBD1	once	CASSKPGTATDYGYTF	TGTGCCAGTAGTAAACCCGGGACAGCCACCGACTATGGCTACACCTTC
TRBJ1-4	TRBV9	.	.	CASSVQGAPNEKLFF	TGTGCCAGCAGCGTACAAGGGGCCCCTAATGAAAAACTGTTTTTT
TRBJ2-1	TRBV10-2	TRBD2	.	CASSGTSGIGEQFF	TGCGCCAGCAGCGGGACTAGCGGAATTGGTGAGCAGTTCTTC
TRBJ2-7	TRBV6-1	TRBD2	many	CASSELAGSSYEQYF	TGTGCCAGCAGTGAACTAGCGGGGAGCTCCTACGAGCAGTACTTC
TRBJ2-7	TRBV4-2	TRBD2	few	CASSRDRGAGGQYEQYF	TGTGCCAGCAGCCGAGACCGAGGGGCGGGGGGCCAATACGAGCAGTACTTC
TRBJ2-1	TRBV14	.	.	CASSQGPSGTNNEQFF	TGTGCCAGCAGCCAAGGACCGAGCGGGACAAACAATGAGCAGTTCTTC
TRBJ1-4	TRBV23-1	.	few	CASSQSRVNEKLFF	TGCGCCAGCAGTCAATCCAGGGTGAATGAAAAACTGTTTTTT
TRBJ2-7	TRBV28	TRBD1	.	CASSSPSGPGQGQSF	TGTGCCAGCAGCTCCCCGAGCGGTCCGGGACAGGGTCAGAGCTTC
TRBJ2-7	TRBV6-1	TRBD1	few	CASSFGTGLYEQYF	TGTGCCAGCAGTTTCGGGACAGGTCTATACGAGCAGTACTTC
TRBJ2-1	TRBV4-1	TRBD2	few	CASSQGLKRGGNEQFF	TGCGCCAGCAGCCAAGGTCTGAAGCGGGGGGGCAATGAGCAGTTCTTC
TRBJ1-3	TRBV6-5	.	few	CASQMRAGNTIYF	TGTGCCAGCCAAATGCGGGCTGGAAACACCATATATTTT
TRBJ1-1	TRBV30	.	few	CAWTPGHEGTEAFF	TGTGCCTGGACCCCCGGGCATGAGGGTACTGAAGCTTTCTTT
TRBJ2-5	TRBV7-2	TRBD2	.	CASRVAGGWETQYF	TGTGCCAGCAGAGTAGCGGGGGGGTGGGAGACCCAGTACTTC
TRBJ2-5	TRBV29-1	TRBD1	many	CSVAPTGGLETQYF	TGCAGCGTCGCTCCGACAGGGGGTTTGGAGACCCAGTACTTC
TRBJ1-2	TRBV5-4	TRBD1	few	CASSLRDRYYGYTF	TGTGCCAGCAGCTTACGGGACAGATACTATGGCTACACCTTC
TRBJ2-1	TRBV29-1	TRBD2	few	CSVELAGAGNEQFF	TGCAGCGTTGAACTAGCGGGGGCGGGGAATGAGCAGTTCTTC
TRBJ2-2	TRBV5-1	TRBD1	.	CASSEQGANTGELFF	TGCGCCAGCAGCGAACAGGGGGCGAACACCGGGGAGCTGTTTTTT
TRBJ1-1	TRBV21-1	.	few	CASSFLRGGTEAFF	TGTGCCAGCAGCTTCCTGCGAGGGGGTACTGAAGCTTTCTTT
TRBJ2-1	TRBV5-4	TRBD1	.	CASTPGGFYDEQFF	TGTGCCAGCACCCCAGGGGGCTTTTATGATGAGCAGTTCTTC
TRBJ1-4	TRBV7-9	TRBD1	few	CASSLPQGGNEKLFF	TGTGCCAGCAGCTTACCCCAGGGGGGTAATGAAAAACTGTTTTTT
TRBJ1-1	TRBV11-2	.	.	CASSLGQGFTEAFF	TGTGCCAGCAGCTTAGGGCAGGGTTTCACTGAAGCTTTCTTT
TRBJ2-2	TRBV5-1	.	.	CASSWDNPNTGELFF	TGCGCCAGCAGCTGGGACAACCCGAACACCGGGGAGCTGTTTTTT
TRBJ2-3	TRBV29-1	TRBD1	few	CSVTLRDSRYTQYF	TGCAGCGTCACCCTCCGGGACAGTAGGTATACGCAGTATTTT
TRBJ1-1	TRBV19	TRBD1	few	CASSPGTGVGDTEAFF	TGTGCCAGTAGCCCCGGGACAGGGGTCGGGGACACTGAAGCTTTCTTT
TRBJ2-1	TRBV7-8	TRBD2	.	CASSWGLAVGSYNEQFF	TGTGCCAGCAGCTGGGGACTAGCGGTAGGCTCCTACAATGAGCAGTTCTTC